Reported below is one T cell receptor beta chain. Its antigen is not identified. TCRdb independently ran MiXCR on the RT-PCR reads; one entry per CDR3 protein. The sample consists of about 660 distinct CDR3 sequences, 80% of them appearing once. The data are from a study of yellow fever vaccine responses in identical twins. General observations from the study: The authors reported partly convergent, partly personalized vaccine responses in identical twins.

Per germline, CDR1 WNHNN and CDR2 SYGVQD (reference sequence). Trimming pared 6 bases from V and 3 bases from J, leaving 6 bases between. The CDR3 has 12 residues. V is TRBV10-1 and J is TRBJ1-5; no clear D. This sample comprised T cells from blood (PBMCs), unsorted or a sorted subset (not recorded which), obtained before or after yellow fever vaccination (not recorded which). The sequence derives from a female donor who received the yellow fever vaccine. For the CDR3, the DNA is TGCGCCAGCAGCATCCCCAATCAGCCCCAGCATTTT. Amino acid sequence: CASSIPNQPQHF.